The sequence of this T cell receptor beta chain was determined in a study of T cells in localized non-small cell lung cancer. Generated by immunoSEQ multiplex PCR, the TCRdb table keeps only in-frame clones and is missing some. Of around 15,000 clones in the sample, around 89% were seen once. Study-level findings and limits: Overall survival was longer when the density of T cells in the blood was higher. Because sequencing included only one region (of the tumor), heterogeneity remains possible. Adjacent lung was found to contain a median about 50 of the top 100 tumor clones. The highest T cell clonality was in uninvolved adjacent lung, above tumor.

A note on this clone: Antigen: not known.

The sequence was obtained from a woman aged 40-75 years with stage III lung adenocarcinoma. This specimen consisted of peripheral blood mononuclear cells, obtained before any cancer treatment.

The CDR3 DNA sequence: TGTGCCAGCAGCTTTTCGACCGTAGAAGCTTTCTTT. As protein: CASSFSTVEAFF. V is TRBV11-2 and J is TRBJ1-1, with D unresolved. Germline assignment: CDR1 SGHAT and CDR2 FQNNGV. The ends were cut back, 3 bases at V and 8 bases at J, with 10 bases in the middle. The CDR3 has 12 amino acids.